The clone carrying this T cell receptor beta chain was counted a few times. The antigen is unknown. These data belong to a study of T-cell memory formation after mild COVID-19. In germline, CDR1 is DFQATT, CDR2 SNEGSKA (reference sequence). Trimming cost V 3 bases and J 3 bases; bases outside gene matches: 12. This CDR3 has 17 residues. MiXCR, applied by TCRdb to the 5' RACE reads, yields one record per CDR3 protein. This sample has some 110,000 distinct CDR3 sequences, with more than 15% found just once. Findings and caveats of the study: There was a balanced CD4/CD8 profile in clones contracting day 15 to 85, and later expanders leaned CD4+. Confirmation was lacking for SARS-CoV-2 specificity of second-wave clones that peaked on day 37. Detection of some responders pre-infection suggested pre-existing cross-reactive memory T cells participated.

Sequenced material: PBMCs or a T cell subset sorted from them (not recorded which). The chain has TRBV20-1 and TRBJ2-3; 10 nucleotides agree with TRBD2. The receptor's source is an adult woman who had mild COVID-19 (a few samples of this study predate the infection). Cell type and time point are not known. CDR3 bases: TGCAGTGCTAGCCCAGTTCTAGCGGGGGACAAGACAGATACGCAGTATTTT. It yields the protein CSASPVLAGDKTDTQYF.